Here is one TCR beta chain with its context. Its antigen is not known. The CDR3 loop spans 17 amino acids. Germline assignment: CDR1 SGHRS and CDR2 YFSETQ. This sample is drawn from a study of CXCR3-negative and CXCR3-positive naive CD8 T cells. General study points: For the naive subsets, surface CD5 was similar, and TCR strength was inferred from TRB CDR3 properties. Diversity proved comparably high across both naive subsets and much lower in memory CD8+ cells. Expression of CXCR3 was partially reduced after cryopreservation, and fresh PBMCs were used in most assays. Naive cells used TRBV-TRBJ genes in much the same way whether CXCR3-negative or CXCR3-positive; memory cells did not.

All TRB cDNA libraries came from 5' RACE performed with UMI labels. For each CDR3 protein, TCRdb gives one entry from its re-call of the 5' RACE reads, without DNA. This sample contains some 56,000 distinct CDR3 sequences. The chain uses TRBV5-1 and TRBJ2-1; TCRdb proposes TRBD2, but this gene call is untestable without DNA. Sequenced: memory CD8+ T cells from blood. This receptor was identified in a human donor in good health. Some clones in this sample may be carry-over from other donors' samples. This CDR3 reads CASSPGTSGRADNEQFF.